This T cell receptor (beta chain) appears in the sequencing data of a study of blood T cell repertoires in COVID-19. Followed longitudinally, the Seattle patients had been enrolled during active infection. How the authors handled the data: By means of reference gene primer amplification, nucleated cell counts were estimated. Method: immunoSEQ multiplex PCR; TCRdb's copy keeps in-frame clones and lacks some. That table furnishes V, J and clone size, whereas the DNA furnished D and trimming. The sample shows roughly 38,000 clones, 84% of them seen only once. CDR3 length equals 15 residues. Per germline, CDR1 WSHSY and CDR2 SAAADI. V was clipped by 4 bases and J by 2 bases, with 12 bases between them. This clone occurred once.

The chain employs TRBV10-2 and TRBJ1-5, with D maybe TRBD1 (6 bases). This receptor was obtained from a man aged 55 to 70 with COVID-19, enrolled during active disease. Sequences were obtained from peripheral blood. CDR3 region: CASSVRGAGNQPQHF. The CDR3 nucleotides are TGCGCCAGCAGTGTGCGGGGGGCGGGCAATCAGCCCCAGCATTTT.